A single T cell receptor (beta chain) is shown here with its context. The data derive from a study of cytomegalovirus exposure and HLA in healthy donors. Generated by immunoSEQ multiplex PCR, the TCRdb table keeps only in-frame clones and is missing some. Here the sample spans approximately 160,000 clones, approximately 86% being singletons. In germline, CDR1 is LNHDA, CDR2 SQIVND (reference sequence). V lost 3 bases and J lost 6, with 6 bases in between. The CDR3 loop spans 12 amino acids. The rearrangement uses TRBV19 and TRBJ1-5, with no clear D. Sequencing was done on a sample of PBMCs. The receptor comes from a woman between 18 and 30 years old in good health and CMV-seronegative. The CDR3 DNA is TGTGCCAGTAGTATTATAGCTCAGCCCCAGCATTTT. Translated, it gives CASSIIAQPQHF.